This TCR beta chain was profiled in a study of T-cell memory formation after mild COVID-19. Looking at the study overall: Clusters of TCRs were largely donor specific. Findings and limits, study-wide: Contracting CD8+ clones were enriched in EMRA, CD4+ mainly in CM and EM.

TCRdb re-analysed the 5' RACE reads in MiXCR, keeping a single row per CDR3 protein. Counted here are about 450,000 distinct CDR3 sequences, 20% to 30% occurring once; the ten biggest clones make up around 12%. CDR3 length: 16 residues. From germline, CDR1 is KGHDR and CDR2 SFDVKD. V was clipped by 1 base and J by 5 bases; unmatched bases: 9. With respect to this clonotype: Its specificity is not known.

The chain joins TRBV24-1 to TRBJ2-5; 7 bases align to TRBD2. The sequence was collected from an adult woman who had mild COVID-19 (a few samples of this study predate the infection). Cell type and time point are not known. Sequences were obtained from PBMCs or a T cell subset sorted from them (not recorded which). The CDR3 sequence is CATSDFPTGGKETQYF. Written as DNA, the CDR3 is TGTGCCACCAGTGATTTCCCCACCGGGGGGAAGGAGACCCAGTACTTC.